This is a list of T cell receptor beta chains from one sample in a study of blood T cell repertoires in COVID-19. The data were produced by immunoSEQ multiplex PCR, yet TCRdb's version contains in-frame clones alone and is incomplete. The sample has 75,000 to 80,000 clones; about 85% are singletons. The sequenced sample consisted of peripheral blood. The receptors shown here come from a human donor in a cohort sampled during active COVID-19. Both conserved end residues are trimmed from each CDR3.

v_gene	j_gene	CDR3aa
TRBV7-9	TRBJ2-7	ASSLQGSPYEQY
TRBV20-1	TRBJ2-1	SASWGDEQF
TRBV19	TRBJ1-3	ASSALIRASGNTIY
TRBV27	TRBJ2-1	ASSLDSSYNEQF
TRBV11-2	TRBJ2-4	ASSLDGFREF
TRBV4-1	TRBJ2-3	ASRRGGRADTQY
TRBV19	TRBJ2-5	ASSRGTGAPQETQY
TRBV27	TRBJ2-3	ASSRRTSGTTDTQY
TRBV6-1	TRBJ2-7	ASSEALWGVYEQY
TRBV9	TRBJ2-7	ASSVGGLAGTYEQY
TRBV9	TRBJ2-5	ASSVDGTGGQETQY
TRBV15	TRBJ1-4	ATSSQGDREKLF
TRBV29-1	TRBJ2-3	SVEGRDRATDTQY
TRBV7-6	TRBJ1-1	ASSLGGGRQWEAF
TRBV1	TRBJ2-7	TSSQEIVDGAYEQY
TRBV20-1	TRBJ2-1	SAKGHLGQF
TRBV3-1/TRBV3-2	TRBJ1-2	ASSQGPQVHYGYT
TRBV5-1	TRBJ2-2	ASSRGLGREANTGELF
TRBV5-6	TRBJ2-7	ASSKGLAYEQY
TRBV24-1	TRBJ2-1	ATSDLRPGDKSSYNEQF